This T cell receptor (beta chain) was sequenced during a study of blood T cell repertoires in COVID-19. As handled by the study authors: Estimation of nucleated cell counts was performed using reference gene primer amplification. Here immunoSEQ multiplex PCR was the method, and the copy in TCRdb shows in-frame clones only, minus some. V, J and clone size derive from that table, while D and trimming were established from the DNA sequence. The sample holds some 150,000 clones; roughly 82% are singletons and the top ten take approximately 14%. Trimming pared 3 bases from V and 0 bases from J, leaving 4 bases between. The germline V gene has CDR1 SGHRS and CDR2 YFSETQ. CDR3 length equals 13 residues. In terms of age and location, participants ranged from roughly 18 to 95 years and lived in about two dozen US areas. Recovered participants had two consecutive negative NP/OP PCR tests, healthcare professional clearance, or symptom resolution.

The rearrangement uses TRBV5-1 and TRBJ2-1; D is unclear. The sequencing input was PBMCs or T cells enriched from blood (not recorded which). The sequence was obtained from a man in his fifties who had recovered from COVID-19. The CDR3 loop reads CASSWSSYNEQFF. The CDR3 bases are TGCGCCAGCAGCTGGAGCTCCTACAATGAGCAGTTCTTC.